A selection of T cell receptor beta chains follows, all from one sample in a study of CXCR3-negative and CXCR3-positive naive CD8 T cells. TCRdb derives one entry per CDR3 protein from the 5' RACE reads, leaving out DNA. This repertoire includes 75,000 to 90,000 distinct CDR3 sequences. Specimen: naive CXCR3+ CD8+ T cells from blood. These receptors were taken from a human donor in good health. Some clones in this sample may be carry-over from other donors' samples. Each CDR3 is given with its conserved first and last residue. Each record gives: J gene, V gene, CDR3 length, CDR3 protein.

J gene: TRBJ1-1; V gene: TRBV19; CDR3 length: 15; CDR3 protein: CASSLHPSFNTEAFF
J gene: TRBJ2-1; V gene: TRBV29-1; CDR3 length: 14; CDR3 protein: CSLLAGGPSGEQFF
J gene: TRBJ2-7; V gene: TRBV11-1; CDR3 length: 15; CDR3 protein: CASSSPLAGFYEQYF
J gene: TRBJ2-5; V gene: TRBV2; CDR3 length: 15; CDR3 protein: CASSASRGRQETQYF
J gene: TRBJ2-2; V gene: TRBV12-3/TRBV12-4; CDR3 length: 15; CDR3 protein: CASSLMGPNTGELFF
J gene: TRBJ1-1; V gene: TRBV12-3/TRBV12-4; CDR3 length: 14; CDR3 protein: CASSFGIMNTEAFF
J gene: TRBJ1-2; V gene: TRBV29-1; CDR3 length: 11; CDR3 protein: CSVRDSYGYTF
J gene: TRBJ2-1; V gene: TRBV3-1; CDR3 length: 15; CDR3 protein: CASSGPWIGDNEQFF
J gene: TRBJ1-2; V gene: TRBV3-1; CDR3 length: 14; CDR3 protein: CASSQAGTARGYTF
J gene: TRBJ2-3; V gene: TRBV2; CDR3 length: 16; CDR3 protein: CASSPRGEGTQDTQYF
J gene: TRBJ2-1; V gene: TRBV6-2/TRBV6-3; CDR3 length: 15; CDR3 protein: CASSYSGSGSNEQFF
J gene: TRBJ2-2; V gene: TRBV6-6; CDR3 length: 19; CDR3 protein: CASSQSAGATYSTFGELFF
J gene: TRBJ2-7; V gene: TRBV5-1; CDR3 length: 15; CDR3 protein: CASSLSRGFSYEQYF
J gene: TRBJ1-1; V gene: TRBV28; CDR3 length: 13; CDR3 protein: CASSSMGNTEAFF
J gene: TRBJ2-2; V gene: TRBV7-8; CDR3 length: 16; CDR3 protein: CASPEGGGPWTGELFF
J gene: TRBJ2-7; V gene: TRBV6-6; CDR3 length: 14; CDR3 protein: CASSYGPDYYEQYF
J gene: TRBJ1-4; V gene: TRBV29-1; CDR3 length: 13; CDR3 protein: CSAGTSTNEKLFF
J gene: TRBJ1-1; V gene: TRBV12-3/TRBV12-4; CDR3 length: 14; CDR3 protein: CASTQQGWNTEAFF
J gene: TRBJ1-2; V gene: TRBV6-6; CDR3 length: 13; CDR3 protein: CATYTGMGDGYTF
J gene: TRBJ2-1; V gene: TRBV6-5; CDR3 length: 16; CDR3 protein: CASSPRPGGAYNEQSF
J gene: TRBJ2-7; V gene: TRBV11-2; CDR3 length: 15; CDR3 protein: CASSPFAQSVYEQYF
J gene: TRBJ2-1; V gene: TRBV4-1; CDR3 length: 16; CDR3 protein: CASSHGEGSGSGEQFF
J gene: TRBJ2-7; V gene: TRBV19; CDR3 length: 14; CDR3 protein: CASSIQGASYEQYF
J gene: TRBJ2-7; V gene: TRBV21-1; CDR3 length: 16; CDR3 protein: CASSKAAWLFEGEQYF
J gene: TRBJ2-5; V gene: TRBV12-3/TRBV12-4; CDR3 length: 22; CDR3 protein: CASSLGTGDGQGDPKPWETQYF
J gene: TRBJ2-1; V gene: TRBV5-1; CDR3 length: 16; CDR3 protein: CASSLEARGPYNEQFF
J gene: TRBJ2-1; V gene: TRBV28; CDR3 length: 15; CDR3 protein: CASSSVAGAYNEQFF
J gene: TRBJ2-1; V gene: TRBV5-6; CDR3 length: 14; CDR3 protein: CASSPGTEYNEQFF
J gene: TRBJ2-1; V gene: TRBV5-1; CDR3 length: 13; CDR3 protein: CASSGGGPHEQFF
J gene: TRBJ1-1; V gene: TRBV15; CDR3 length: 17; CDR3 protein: CATSLSGTGGVEDEAFF
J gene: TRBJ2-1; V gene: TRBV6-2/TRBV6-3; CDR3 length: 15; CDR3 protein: CASSLRQSSYNEQFF
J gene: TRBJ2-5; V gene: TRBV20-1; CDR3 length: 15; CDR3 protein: CSARFLGTVQETQYF
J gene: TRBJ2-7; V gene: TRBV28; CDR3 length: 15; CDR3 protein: CASSFLSGDFSEQYF
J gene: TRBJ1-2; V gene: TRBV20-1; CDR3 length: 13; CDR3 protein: CSASSGQLDGYTF
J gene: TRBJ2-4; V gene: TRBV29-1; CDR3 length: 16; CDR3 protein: CSVDGLAGRAKNIQYF
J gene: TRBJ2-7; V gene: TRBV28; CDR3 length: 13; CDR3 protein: CASKQLSSYEQYF
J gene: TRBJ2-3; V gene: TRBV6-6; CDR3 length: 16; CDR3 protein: CASSFSTSGGRDTQYF
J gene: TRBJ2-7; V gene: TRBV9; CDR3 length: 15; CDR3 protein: CASSVGGQGNYEQYF
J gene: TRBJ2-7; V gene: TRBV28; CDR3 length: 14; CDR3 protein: CASSLRGNSYEQYF
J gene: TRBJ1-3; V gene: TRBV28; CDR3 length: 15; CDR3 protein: CASTWGGQFGDTIYF
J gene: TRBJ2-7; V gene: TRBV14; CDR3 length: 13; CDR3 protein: CASSQEVGDEQYF
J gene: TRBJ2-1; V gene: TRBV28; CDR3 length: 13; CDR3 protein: CASSFSGTGDLFF
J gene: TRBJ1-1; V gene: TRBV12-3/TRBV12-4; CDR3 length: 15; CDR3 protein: CASSLSYRGRAEAFF
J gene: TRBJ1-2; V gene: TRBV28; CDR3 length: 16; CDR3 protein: CASSFLDSRRSYGYTF
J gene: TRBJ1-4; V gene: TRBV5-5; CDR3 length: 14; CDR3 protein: CASSSDRVDEKLFF
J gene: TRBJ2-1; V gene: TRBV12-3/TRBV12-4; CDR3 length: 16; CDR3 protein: CASSWGTGRKGNEQFF
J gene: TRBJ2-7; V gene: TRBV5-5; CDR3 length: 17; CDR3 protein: CASSLASTHWGRDEQYF
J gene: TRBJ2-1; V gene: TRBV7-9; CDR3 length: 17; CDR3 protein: CASSPPGIAETYNEQFF
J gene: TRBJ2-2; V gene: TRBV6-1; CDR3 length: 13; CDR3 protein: CASCEGGPGELFF
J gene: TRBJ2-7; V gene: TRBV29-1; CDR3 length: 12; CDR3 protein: CSVELTGREQYF
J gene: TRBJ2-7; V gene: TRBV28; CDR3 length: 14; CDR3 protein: CASSYDRGVYEQYF